This TCR beta chain was captured by sequencing in a study of cytomegalovirus exposure and HLA in healthy donors. PCR amplification relied on 60 Vbeta primers (plus 13 Jbeta primers). Assay used: immunoSEQ multiplex PCR; TCRdb lists only in-frame clones, some missing. The repertoire holds fewer than 200,000 clones, with about 81% as singletons. CDR1 and CDR2 from the germline V gene are SGHRS and YFSETQ. V trimming: 5 bases; J trimming: 4 bases; junction bases outside the gene matches: 6. The CDR3 has 13 residues. The sample was PBMCs. The chain is built from TRBV5-1 and TRBJ2-7; 7 nucleotides line up with TRBD1. The sequence was collected from a girl between 5 and 17 years old in good health and CMV-seropositive. The CDR3 DNA reads TGCGCCAGCAGTCAGGGGGTGAGGTACGAGCAGTACTTC. Translation: CASSQGVRYEQYF.